This TCR beta chain derives from a study of blood T cell repertoires in COVID-19 (TCRdb year 2020). The study in broad terms: Samples covering the acute and convalescent phases of COVID-19 were provided by collaborators in the United States, Italy and Spain. The prospective study material was composed of cDNA or gDNA derived from T cells, B-cell-depleted T cells, or PBMCs. Deeply sampled blood TCRbeta repertoires from subjects exposed to, actively infected with, or recovered from COVID-19 were included in the dataset. A freely available public database, intended as a resource for researchers studying the immune response to SARS-CoV-2, is where the repertoires were released. The samples were drawn from two sources: the first 160 participants of the ongoing ImmuneRACE study, and 950 to 1,500 subjects contributed by 6 global collaborators. Nearly every sample came with metadata listing a de-identified subject ID, COVID-19 status, age in years and sex. Where available, HLA class I and class II types were obtained from metadata supplied by the sample provider rather than from assay-based typing.

Participants in the prospective study were enrolled through a virtual design, were aged 18 to 89 years, and lived in about 25 United States geographic areas. To assign participants to cohorts, the prospective study relied on clinical history that participants themselves reported in a screening survey and a study questionnaire. Recovered participants in ImmuneRACE Cohort 3 were defined as having two consecutive negative NP/OP PCR tests, clearance from a healthcare professional, or resolution of symptoms. In the prospective study, mobile phlebotomists collected whole blood, serum and a nasopharyngeal or oropharyngeal swab from each participant. Over a roughly two-month period, participants in the prospective study had the option of providing additional blood draws and questionnaires. Before DNA extraction, prospective study blood samples were shipped either frozen or at room temperature. Overall results and qualifications from the work: The amount of clinical and demographic metadata varied by source and participant and was provided uncurated.

Concerning this clone itself: Its binding antigen is unknown. No base quality values were provided; no much bigger clone lies one nucleotide off.

The immunoSEQ Assay, a bias-controlled multiplex PCR, was used to amplify TCRbeta CDR3 regions from genomic DNA. The authors' pipeline ran thus. Within the assay, amplification of reference gene primers was used to estimate how many nucleated cells each sample contained. Sequence reads were collapsed and filtered to measure the absolute abundance of every unique TCRbeta CDR3 rearrangement. For each sample, productive Simpson clonality was calculated as the square root of Simpson's diversity index over productive rearrangements. TCRdb's version of the immuneACCESS table is confined to in-frame rearrangements and falls short of the full clone set. An unresolved V gene accounts for under half of the shortfall where checked; the remainder is of unknown origin. Clone size and V and J calls were adopted from that table, with D and trimming inferred from the DNA. This sample holds over 250,000 clones; 89% were observed only once. The ten largest clones take up about 2% of the sample.

CDR1 and CDR2 were assigned from the germline V gene as SQVTM and ANQGSEA. Including the terminal cysteine and phenylalanine, the CDR3 comprises 14 residues. Only the CDR3 part of the read is kept: 42 bases, read in frame from the first base. The junction shows trimming of 7 bases on V and 5 bases on J, plus 20 bases between the germline ends. Sample: PBMCs or T cells enriched from blood (not recorded which). The V and J segments used are TRBV29-1 and TRBJ2-5; 6 matching bases give a weak D call of TRBD1. The clonotype originates from a woman in her fifties or sixties who had recovered from COVID-19. In nucleotides, the sequence is TGCAGCGGAGCACAGGGAGCACCCGGGGAGACCCAGTACTTC. Translated, this gives CSGAQGAPGETQYF. Where the CDR3 stops, the reference TRBV29-1 and TRBJ2-5 genes take over; the full variable domain is SAVISQKPSRDICQRGTSLTIQCQVDSQVTMMFWYRQQPGQSLTLIATANQGSEATYESGFVIDKFPISRPNLTFSTLTVSNMSPEDSSIYLCSGAQGAPGETQYFGPGTRLLVL.